This T cell receptor beta chain comes out of a study of graft-versus-host responses after intestinal transplantation. About this clone itself: Its antigen is not identified.

Profiling relied on immunoSEQ multiplex PCR, and the TCRdb table lists in-frame clones only, not all of them. The sample consists of around 97,000 clones, 80% to 95% of them appearing once. The TCR was taken from a human donor who received an intestinal transplant. This material consisted of unstimulated CD8+ T cells sorted from spleen or lymph node cells, taken before intestinal transplant.

The CDR3 reads CASRATYSGGENYEQYF. CDR3 DNA: TGTGCCAGCAGAGCCACCTATAGCGGGGGGGAGAACTACGAGCAGTACTTC. The gene calls are TRBV2 and TRBJ2-7; 11 bases are shared with TRBD2. Germline-derived CDR1 and CDR2 are SNHLY and FYNNEI. The V gene end was trimmed by 6 bases and the J gene end by 3 bases; junction bases not matched to a gene: 13. This CDR3 is 17 amino acids long.